This T cell receptor beta chain derives from a study of blood T cell repertoires in COVID-19. Study overall: Italy, Spain and the United States were the sources of the convalescent and acute COVID-19 samples.

Germline V gene data show CDR1 as SEHNR and CDR2 as FQNEAQ (reference sequence). Deletions cut 3 bases from V and 1 base from J, with 10 bases between. This CDR3 has 15 amino acids. Here immunoSEQ multiplex PCR was the method, and the copy in TCRdb shows in-frame clones only, minus some. This table has fewer than 250,000 clones, 87% appearing once. Sequenced: PBMCs or T cells enriched from blood (not recorded which). This chain connects TRBV7-9 to TRBJ1-3; D ambiguous. This TCR was recovered from a woman aged 25-40 years with acute COVID-19. CDR3 nucleotide sequence: TGTGCCAGCAGCTTCCCTGAACAGTCTGGAAACACCATATATTTT. It encodes CASSFPEQSGNTIYF.